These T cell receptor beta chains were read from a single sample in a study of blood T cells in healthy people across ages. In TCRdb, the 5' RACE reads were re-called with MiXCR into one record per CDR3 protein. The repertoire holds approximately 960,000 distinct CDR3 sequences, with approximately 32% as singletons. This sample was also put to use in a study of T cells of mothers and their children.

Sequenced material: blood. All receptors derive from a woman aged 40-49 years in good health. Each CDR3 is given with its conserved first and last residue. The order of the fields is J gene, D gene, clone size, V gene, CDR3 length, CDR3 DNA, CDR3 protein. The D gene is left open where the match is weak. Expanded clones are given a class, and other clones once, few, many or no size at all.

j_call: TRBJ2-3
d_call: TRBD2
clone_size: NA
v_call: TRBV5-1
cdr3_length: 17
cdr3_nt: TGCGCCAGCAGATCCCCTGGTAGCGGGGCAAGCACAGATACGCAGTATTTT
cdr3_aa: CASRSPGSGASTDTQYF

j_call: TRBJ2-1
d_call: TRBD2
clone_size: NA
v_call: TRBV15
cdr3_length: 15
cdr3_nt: TGTGCCACCAGCAGAGTAGCGGGGGGGGAGGATGAGCAGTTCTTC
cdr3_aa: CATSRVAGGEDEQFF

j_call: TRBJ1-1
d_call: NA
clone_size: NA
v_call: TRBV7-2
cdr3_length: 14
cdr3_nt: TGTGCCAGCAGGGTTCGAGCGACGAACACTGAAGCTTTCTTT
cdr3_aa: CASRVRATNTEAFF

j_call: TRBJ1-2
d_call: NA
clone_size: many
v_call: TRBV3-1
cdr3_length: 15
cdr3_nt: TGTGCCAGCAGCCAGGGGGGGCAGGGGAACTATGGCTACACCTTC
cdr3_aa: CASSQGGQGNYGYTF

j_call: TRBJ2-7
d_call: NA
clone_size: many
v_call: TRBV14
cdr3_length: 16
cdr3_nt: TGTGCCAGCAGCCAATATTCGGGCCCAAGCTCCTACGAGCAGTACTTC
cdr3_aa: CASSQYSGPSSYEQYF

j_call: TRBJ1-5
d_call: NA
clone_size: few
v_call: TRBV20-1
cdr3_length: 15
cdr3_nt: TGCAGTGCCGGACGAGACAGGCAAAGCAATCAGCCCCAGCATTTT
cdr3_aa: CSAGRDRQSNQPQHF

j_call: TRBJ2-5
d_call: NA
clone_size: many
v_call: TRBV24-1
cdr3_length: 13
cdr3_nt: TGTGCCACCAGTGATTTAGTCCAAGAGACCCAGTACTTC
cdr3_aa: CATSDLVQETQYF

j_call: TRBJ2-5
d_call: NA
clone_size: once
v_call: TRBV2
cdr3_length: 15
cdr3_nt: TGTGCCAGCACCAGGGACTCGCCCCCGCAAGGGACCCAGTACTTC
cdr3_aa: CASTRDSPPQGTQYF

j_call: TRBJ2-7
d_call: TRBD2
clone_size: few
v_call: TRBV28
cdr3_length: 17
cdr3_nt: TGTGCCAGCAGTTTTTTCCGCTTGGCGGGGGATTCCTACGAGCAGTACTTC
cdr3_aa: CASSFFRLAGDSYEQYF

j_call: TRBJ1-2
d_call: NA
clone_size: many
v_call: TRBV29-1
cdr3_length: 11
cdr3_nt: TGCAGCTCTTTGGGGGACTATGGCTACACCTTC
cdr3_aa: CSSLGDYGYTF

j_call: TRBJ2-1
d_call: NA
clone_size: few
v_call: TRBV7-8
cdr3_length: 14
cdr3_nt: TGTGCCAGCAGCTTAGTACTAGCTCAGAATGAGCAGTTCTTC
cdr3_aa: CASSLVLAQNEQFF

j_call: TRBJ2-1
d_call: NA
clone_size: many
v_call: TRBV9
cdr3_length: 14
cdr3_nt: TGTGCCAGCAGTCCTACCGCCGGGACAACTGAGCAGTTCTTC
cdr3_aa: CASSPTAGTTEQFF

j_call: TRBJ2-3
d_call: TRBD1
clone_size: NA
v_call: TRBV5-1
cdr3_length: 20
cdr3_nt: TGCGCCAGCAGCTTATCCGGGACAGGGGGCTTCCCTACCACCACAGATACGCAGTATTTT
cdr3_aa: CASSLSGTGGFPTTTDTQYF

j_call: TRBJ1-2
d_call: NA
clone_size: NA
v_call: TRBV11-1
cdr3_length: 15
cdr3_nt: TGTGCCAGCAGCTCGACAGCAGGGGTTAACTATGGCTACACCTTC
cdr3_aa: CASSSTAGVNYGYTF

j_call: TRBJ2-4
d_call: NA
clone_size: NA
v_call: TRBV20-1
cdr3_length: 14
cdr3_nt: TGCAGTGCTAGAGATCGGGAGGGGGCCTACATTCAGTACTTC
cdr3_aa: CSARDREGAYIQYF

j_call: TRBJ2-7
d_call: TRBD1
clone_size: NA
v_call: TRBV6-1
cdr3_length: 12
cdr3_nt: TGTGCCAGCTCGGACAGGGGAAGGGAGCAGTACTTC
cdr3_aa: CASSDRGREQYF

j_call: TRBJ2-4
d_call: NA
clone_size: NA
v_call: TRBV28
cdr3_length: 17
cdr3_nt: TGTACCAGCAGCTCATTCGGATCGGGTAAAGCCAAAAACATTCAGTACTTC
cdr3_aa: CTSSSFGSGKAKNIQYF

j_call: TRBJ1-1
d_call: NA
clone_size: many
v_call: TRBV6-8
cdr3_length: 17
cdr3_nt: TGTGCCAGCAGTTTCACGATCCTTATTGAATTGAACACTGAAGCTTTCTTT
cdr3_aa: CASSFTILIELNTEAFF

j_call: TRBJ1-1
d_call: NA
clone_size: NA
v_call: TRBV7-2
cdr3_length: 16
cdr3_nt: TGTGCCAGCAGCTTAGCGGTAGGAAGGGGGAACACTGAAGCTTTCTTT
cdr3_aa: CASSLAVGRGNTEAFF

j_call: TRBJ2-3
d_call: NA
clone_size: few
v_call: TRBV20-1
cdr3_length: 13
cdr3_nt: TGCAGTGCTAGATGGCTGAGTGCCAATACGCAGTATTTT
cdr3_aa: CSARWLSANTQYF

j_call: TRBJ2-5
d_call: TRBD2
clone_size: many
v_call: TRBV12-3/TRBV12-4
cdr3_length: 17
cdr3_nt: TGTGCCAGCAGATCAGACACTAGCGGGGGGACATGGGAGACCCAGTACTTC
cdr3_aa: CASRSDTSGGTWETQYF

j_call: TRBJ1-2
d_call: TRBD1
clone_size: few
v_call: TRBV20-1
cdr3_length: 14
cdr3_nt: TGCAGTGCTAGTGGGACAGGGGAGTATGGTGGCTACACCTTC
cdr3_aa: CSASGTGEYGGYTF

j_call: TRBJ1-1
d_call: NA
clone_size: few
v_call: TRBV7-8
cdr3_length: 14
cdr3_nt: TGTGCCAGCAGCTTAGCCTGGTGGGGCACTGAAGCTTTCTTT
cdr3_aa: CASSLAWWGTEAFF

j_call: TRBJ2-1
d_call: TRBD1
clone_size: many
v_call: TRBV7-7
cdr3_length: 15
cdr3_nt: TGTGCTAGCAGTCCTTATGACAGGGCTTACAATGAGCAGTTCTTC
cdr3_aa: CASSPYDRAYNEQFF

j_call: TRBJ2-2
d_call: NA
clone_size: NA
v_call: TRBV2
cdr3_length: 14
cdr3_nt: TGTGCCAGCGCGAGGGGCCCGAACACCGGGGAGCTGTTTTTT
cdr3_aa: CASARGPNTGELFF

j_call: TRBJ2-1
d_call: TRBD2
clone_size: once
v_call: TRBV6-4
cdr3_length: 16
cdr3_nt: TGTGCCAGCAGTGACTCGCGGGAGGGAGACCACAATGAGCAGTTCTTC
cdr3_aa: CASSDSREGDHNEQFF

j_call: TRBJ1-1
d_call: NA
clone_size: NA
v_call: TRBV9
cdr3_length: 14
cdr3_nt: TGTGCCAGCAGCGTACGGCCCCTAGACACTGAAGCTTTCTTT
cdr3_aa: CASSVRPLDTEAFF

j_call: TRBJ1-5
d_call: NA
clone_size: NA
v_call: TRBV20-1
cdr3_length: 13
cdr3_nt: TGCAGTGCTAGGATGCAGGGAGCGCAGCCCCAGCATTTT
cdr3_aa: CSARMQGAQPQHF

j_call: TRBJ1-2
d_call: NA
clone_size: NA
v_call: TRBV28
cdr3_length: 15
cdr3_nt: TGTGCCAGCAGCCCCCTCGGGAGGCAGGGAAGAGGCTACACCTTC
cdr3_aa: CASSPLGRQGRGYTF

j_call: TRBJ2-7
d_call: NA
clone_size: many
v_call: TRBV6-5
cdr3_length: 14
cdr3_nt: TGTGCCAGCAGGGCAGAGATACAGGGCTCCGAGCAGTACTTC
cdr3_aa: CASRAEIQGSEQYF

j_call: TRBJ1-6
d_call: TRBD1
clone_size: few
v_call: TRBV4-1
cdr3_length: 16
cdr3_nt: TGCGCCAGCAGCCCGAGGGACAGTCAAAATAATTCACCCCTCCACTTT
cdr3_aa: CASSPRDSQNNSPLHF

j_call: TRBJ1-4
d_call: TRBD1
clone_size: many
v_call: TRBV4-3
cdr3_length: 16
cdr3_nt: TGCGCCAGCAGCCACGATCCGCGGGACAGTAATGAAAAACTGTTTTTT
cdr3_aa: CASSHDPRDSNEKLFF

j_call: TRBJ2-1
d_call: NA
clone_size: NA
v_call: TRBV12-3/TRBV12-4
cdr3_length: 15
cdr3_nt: TGTGCCAGCAGCCCCGACTCCGCCGCCTACAATGAGCAGTTCTTC
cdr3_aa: CASSPDSAAYNEQFF

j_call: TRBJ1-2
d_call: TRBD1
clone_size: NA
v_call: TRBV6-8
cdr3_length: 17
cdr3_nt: TGTGCCAGCAGTTACTCATCTCAGGGGGCCTGGTTCTATGGCTACACCTTC
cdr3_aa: CASSYSSQGAWFYGYTF

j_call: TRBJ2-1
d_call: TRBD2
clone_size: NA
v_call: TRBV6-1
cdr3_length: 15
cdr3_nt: TGTGCCAGCATAAAGCGGGGGGTCCTTAGGACTGAGCAGTTCTTC
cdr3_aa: CASIKRGVLRTEQFF